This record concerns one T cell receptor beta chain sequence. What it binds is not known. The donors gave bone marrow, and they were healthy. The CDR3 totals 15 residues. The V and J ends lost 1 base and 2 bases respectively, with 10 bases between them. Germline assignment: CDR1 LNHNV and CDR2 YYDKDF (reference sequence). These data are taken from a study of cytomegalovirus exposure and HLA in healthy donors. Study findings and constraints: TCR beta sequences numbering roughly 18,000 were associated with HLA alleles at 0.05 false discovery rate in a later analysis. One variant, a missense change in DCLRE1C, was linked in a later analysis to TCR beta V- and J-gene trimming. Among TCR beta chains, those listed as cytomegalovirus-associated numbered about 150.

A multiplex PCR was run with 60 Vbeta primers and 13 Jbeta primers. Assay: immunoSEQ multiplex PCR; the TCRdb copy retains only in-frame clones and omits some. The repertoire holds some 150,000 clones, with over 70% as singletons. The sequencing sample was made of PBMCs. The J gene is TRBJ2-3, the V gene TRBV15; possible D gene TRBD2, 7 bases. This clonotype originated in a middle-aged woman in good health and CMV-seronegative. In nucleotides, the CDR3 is TGTGCCACCAGCAGAGGACGGGGGGCCACAGATACGCAGTATTTT. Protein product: CATSRGRGATDTQYF.